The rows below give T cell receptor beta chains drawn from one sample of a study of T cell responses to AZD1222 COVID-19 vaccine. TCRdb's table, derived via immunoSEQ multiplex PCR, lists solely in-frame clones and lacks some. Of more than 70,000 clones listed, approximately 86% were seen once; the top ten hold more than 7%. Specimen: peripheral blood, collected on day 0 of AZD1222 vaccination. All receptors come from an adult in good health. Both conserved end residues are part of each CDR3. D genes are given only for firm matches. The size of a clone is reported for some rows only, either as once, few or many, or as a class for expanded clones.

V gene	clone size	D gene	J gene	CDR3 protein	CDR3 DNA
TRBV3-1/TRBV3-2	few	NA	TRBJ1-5	CASSQDSGGGQPQHF	TGTGCCAGCAGCCAAGACAGTGGAGGAGGTCAGCCCCAGCATTTT
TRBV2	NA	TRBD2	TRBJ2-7	CASRHSSGVSYEQYF	TGTGCCAGCAGGCACTCTAGCGGGGTCTCCTACGAGCAGTACTTC
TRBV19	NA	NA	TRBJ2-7	CASSIRSSANYEQYF	TGTGCCAGTAGTATACGGTCTAGCGCGAATTACGAGCAGTACTTC
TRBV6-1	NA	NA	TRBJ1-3	CASSEPRGAALGNTIYF	TGTGCCAGCAGTGAGCCCCGGGGGGCTGCTCTCGGAAACACCATATATTTT
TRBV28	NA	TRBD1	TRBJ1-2	CASSLTGLDGYTF	TGTGCCAGCAGTTTGACAGGGTTGGATGGCTACACCTTC
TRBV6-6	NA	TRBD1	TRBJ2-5	CASSYPTGVNGETQYF	TGTGCCAGCAGTTACCCGACAGGGGTCAATGGGGAGACCCAGTACTTC
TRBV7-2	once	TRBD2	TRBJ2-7	CASSSVPWTSGSSYEQYF	TGTGCCAGCAGCTCCGTTCCTTGGACTAGCGGGAGCTCCTACGAGCAGTACTTC
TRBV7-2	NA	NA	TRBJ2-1	CASSLEYGYNEQFF	TGTGCCAGCAGCTTAGAATACGGGTACAATGAGCAGTTCTTC
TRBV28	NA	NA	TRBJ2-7	CASSPPRLVTAYEQYF	TGTGCCAGCAGTCCTCCTCGACTAGTAACCGCCTACGAGCAGTACTTC
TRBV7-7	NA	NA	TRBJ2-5	CASSLGVGGQETQYF	TGTGCCAGCAGCTTAGGGGTCGGGGGCCAAGAGACCCAGTACTTC
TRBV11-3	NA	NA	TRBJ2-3	CASSLLGASVTDTQYF	TGTGCCAGCAGCTTACTGGGGGCGAGTGTCACAGATACGCAGTATTTT
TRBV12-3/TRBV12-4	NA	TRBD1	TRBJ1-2	CASRRQGDYGYTF	TGTGCCAGCAGGAGACAGGGGGACTATGGCTACACCTTC
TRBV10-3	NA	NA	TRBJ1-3	CAISGAPGNTIYF	TGTGCCATCAGTGGAGCTCCTGGAAACACCATATATTTT
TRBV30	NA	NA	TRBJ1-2	CAWSLSMGANYGYTF	TGTGCCTGGAGTCTCTCTATGGGAGCTAACTATGGCTACACCTTC
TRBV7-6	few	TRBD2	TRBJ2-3	CASSFTSGRDTDTQYF	TGTGCCAGCAGCTTTACTAGCGGGAGGGACACAGATACGCAGTATTTT
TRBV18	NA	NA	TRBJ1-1	CASSPQGNTEAFF	TGTGCCAGCTCACCACAAGGGAACACTGAAGCTTTCTTT
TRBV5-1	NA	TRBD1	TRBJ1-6	CASSPDRGNSPLHF	TGCGCCAGCAGCCCGGACAGGGGAAATTCACCCCTCCACTTT
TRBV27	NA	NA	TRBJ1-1	CASSSRQVRVAFF	TGTGCCAGCAGTTCTCGACAGGTTAGGGTAGCTTTCTTT
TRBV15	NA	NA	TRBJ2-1	CATSRERGPYNEQFF	TGTGCCACCAGCAGAGAGAGGGGCCCTTACAATGAGCAGTTCTTC
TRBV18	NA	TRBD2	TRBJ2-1	CASSPRGGISGYNEQFF	TGTGCCAGCTCACCACGAGGAGGGATTAGCGGGTACAATGAGCAGTTCTTC
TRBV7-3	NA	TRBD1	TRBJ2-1	CASSSGQGGRLGQFF	TGTGCCAGCAGCTCGGGACAGGGAGGGAGGTTGGGGCAGTTCTTC
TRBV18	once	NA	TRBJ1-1	CASSPMKVNTEAFF	TGTGCCAGCTCACCTATGAAGGTGAACACTGAAGCTTTCTTT
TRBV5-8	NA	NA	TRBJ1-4	CASSLERTKLFF	TGTGCCAGCAGCTTGGAACGAACTAAACTGTTTTTT
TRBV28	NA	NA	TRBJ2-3	CASSFGQYSTDTQYF	TGTGCCAGCAGTTTTGGACAGTATAGCACAGATACGCAGTATTTT
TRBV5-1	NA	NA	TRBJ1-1	CASSLRSDMNTEAFF	TGCGCCAGCAGCCTCCGATCGGACATGAACACTGAAGCTTTCTTT
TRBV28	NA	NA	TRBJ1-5	CASSPRGNQPQHF	TGTGCCAGCAGCCCCCGGGGCAATCAGCCCCAGCATTTT
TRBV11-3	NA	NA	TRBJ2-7	CASSQWGSYEQYF	TGTGCCAGCAGCCAGTGGGGGTCGTACGAGCAGTACTTC
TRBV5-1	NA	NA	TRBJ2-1	CASSFVVGGNEQFF	TGCGCCAGCAGCTTTGTAGTAGGGGGCAATGAGCAGTTCTTC
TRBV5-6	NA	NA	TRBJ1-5	CASSVGPNQPQHF	TGTGCCAGCAGCGTAGGGCCCAATCAGCCCCAGCATTTT
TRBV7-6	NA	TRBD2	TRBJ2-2	CASSFLGLADQNTGELFF	TGTGCCAGCAGCTTCCTGGGACTAGCGGACCAGAACACCGGGGAGCTGTTTTTT
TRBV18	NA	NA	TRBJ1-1	CASSPAPGIEAFF	TGTGCCAGCTCACCAGCCCCGGGTATCGAAGCTTTCTTT
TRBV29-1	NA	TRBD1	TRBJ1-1	CSVEETGGNTEAFF	TGCAGCGTTGAAGAGACAGGGGGTAACACTGAAGCTTTCTTT
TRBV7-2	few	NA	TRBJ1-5	CASSLVGNSNQPQHF	TGTGCCAGCAGCTTAGTCGGAAATAGCAATCAGCCCCAGCATTTT
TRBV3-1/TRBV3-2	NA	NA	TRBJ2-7	CASSQGHEQYF	TGTGCCAGCAGCCAAGGCCACGAGCAGTACTTC
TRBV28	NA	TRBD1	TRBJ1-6	CASSPTGGWSPLHF	TGTGCCAGCAGCCCGACAGGGGGCTGGTCACCCCTCCACTTT
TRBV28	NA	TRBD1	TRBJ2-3	CASSLRYRGASTDTQYF	TGTGCCAGCAGTTTACGCTACAGGGGGGCTAGCACAGATACGCAGTATTTT
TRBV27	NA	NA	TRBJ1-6	CASRGGVALHF	TGTGCCAGCAGGGGGGGCGTCGCCCTCCACTTT
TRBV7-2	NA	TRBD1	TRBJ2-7	CASSIGQGEGYEQYF	TGTGCCAGCAGCATAGGACAGGGAGAGGGATACGAGCAGTACTTC
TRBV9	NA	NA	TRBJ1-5	CASSVAIGQPQHF	TGTGCCAGCAGCGTAGCTATCGGCCAGCCCCAGCATTTT
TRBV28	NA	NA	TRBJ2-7	CASRPGGRIDEQYF	TGTGCCAGCAGACCTGGGGGGCGGATCGACGAGCAGTACTTC
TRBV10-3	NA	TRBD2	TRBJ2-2	CAISSEGLAGTGELFF	TGTGCCATCAGTTCCGAAGGACTAGCGGGCACCGGGGAGCTGTTTTTT
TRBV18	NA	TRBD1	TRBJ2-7	CASYAGTGGLQYF	TGTGCCAGCTATGCCGGGACAGGGGGCTTGCAGTACTTC
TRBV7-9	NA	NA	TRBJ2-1	CASSTILYNEQFF	TGTGCCAGCAGCACCATATTATACAATGAGCAGTTCTTC
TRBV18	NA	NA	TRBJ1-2	CASSPTGTRDYGYTF	TGTGCCAGCTCACCAACAGGGACGAGGGACTATGGCTACACCTTC
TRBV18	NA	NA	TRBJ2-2	CASSPLLGGAETGELFF	TGTGCCAGCTCACCACTCCTTGGGGGCGCTGAAACCGGGGAGCTGTTTTTT
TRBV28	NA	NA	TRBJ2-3	CASSSPDTQYF	TGTGCCAGCAGTTCGCCAGATACGCAGTATTTT
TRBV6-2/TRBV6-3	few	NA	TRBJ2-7	CASSYGRPVDEQYF	TGTGCCAGCAGTTACGGGCGCCCGGTCGACGAGCAGTACTTC
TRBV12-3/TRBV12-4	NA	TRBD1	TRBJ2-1	CASREGTGSPFF	TGTGCCAGCAGGGAGGGGACAGGGTCTCCGTTCTTC
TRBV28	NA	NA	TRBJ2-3	CATTPPRGAQYF	TGTGCCACTACCCCCCCCCGGGGTGCGCAGTATTTT
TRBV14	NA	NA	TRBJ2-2	CASSHGGGAPNTGELFF	TGTGCCAGCAGCCATGGGGGTGGGGCCCCGAACACCGGGGAGCTGTTTTTT
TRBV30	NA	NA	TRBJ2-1	CAWSVNSPNEQFF	TGTGCCTGGAGTGTCAATAGCCCCAATGAGCAGTTCTTC